This T cell receptor beta chain emerged from a study of sequential checkpoint blockade in melanoma. Study as a whole: Arm A got nivolumab then ipilimumab; arm B the reverse, 1:1. After both sequences, patients received maintenance nivolumab.

The CDR3 loop spans 13 amino acids. Trimming cost V 4 bases and J 12 bases; bases outside gene matches: 8. CDR1 and CDR2 from the germline V gene are LNHNV and YYDKDF (reference sequence). Treatment in this sample: randomized to nivolumab then ipilimumab (arm A) or the reverse (arm B). No patient had prior DNA-damaging chemotherapy. Sorted cells were live CD3+CD8+, lacking CD19 and CD56, from PBMCs. Clones were read by immunoSEQ multiplex PCR, and TCRdb kept only the in-frame ones, dropping some. This sample has around 34,000 clones, with 82% found just once. The chain uses TRBV15 and TRBJ1-5, with TRBD1 matching 8 bases. The source material was CD8+ T cells sorted from blood (inferred from file names), sampled from a patient given nivolumab and ipilimumab in sequence. The TCR originated in a human donor with melanoma. This CDR3 is CATSTVDRGFQHF. The CDR3 DNA follows: TGTGCCACCAGCACGGTCGACAGGGGATTCCAGCATTTT.